These 31 T cell receptor beta chains share one sample of origin, sequenced in a study of cytomegalovirus exposure and HLA in healthy donors. Primers for the PCR totalled 60 Vbeta and 13 Jbeta. This table comes from immunoSEQ multiplex PCR, and its TCRdb copy is limited to in-frame clones, with some not included. This table has more than 45,000 clones, nearly 85% appearing once. Source material: PBMCs. All receptors derive from a man aged 25-45 years in good health and CMV-seronegative.

DNA of the CDR3: TGTGCCAGCAGGTCCCGGGGGGGATCTGGAAACACCATATATTTT. This sequence encodes CASRSRGGSGNTIYF. The V call is TRBV6-5, the J call TRBJ1-3; a weak D match, TRBD1 (5 bases). CDR1 is MNHEY and CDR2 is SVGAGI in the germline V gene. The CDR3 consists of 15 residues. Trimming removed 6 bases at V and 1 base at J, with 13 bases between.

V and J are TRBV5-1 and TRBJ2-7; possible D gene TRBD2, 5 bases. Trimming pared 0 bases from V and 6 bases from J, leaving 16 bases between. Germline CDR1 SGHRS, CDR2 YFSETQ. The CDR3 is 15 residues long. The CDR3: CASSLALGFAGEQYF. The CDR3 DNA follows: TGCGCCAGCAGCTTGGCCCTCGGATTTGCGGGCGAGCAGTACTTC.

V gene TRBV2 combines with J gene TRBJ2-3; TRBD1 matches at 9 bases. The CDR3 sequence is 15 residues long. CDR1 is SNHLY and CDR2 is FYNNEI in the germline V gene. V lost 6 bases and J lost 3; bases outside the gene matches: 7. The CDR3, as DNA: TGTGCCAGCAGGAGGACTGGACAGGGGACAGATACGCAGTATTTT. It specifies CASRRTGQGTDTQYF.

The V call is TRBV7-2, the J call TRBJ1-2, with a possible D match to TRBD1 (6 bases). Germline V lookup: CDR1 SGHTA, CDR2 FQGNSA. The length of the CDR3 is 14 residues. Trimming left V 5 bases short and J 4 bases short, with 14 bases between. As DNA, the CDR3 is TGTGCCAGCAGCCTGGTGACAGGCGCCTATGGCTACACCTTC. Protein sequence: CASSLVTGAYGYTF.

The V and J genes are TRBV16 and TRBJ2-7; 7 nucleotides line up with TRBD2. V shed 0 bases and J 4 bases; nucleotides not matched to a gene: 3. Germline V lookup: CDR1 KGHSY, CDR2 FQNENV. The CDR3 has 14 amino acids. CDR3 residues: CASSQSASGYEQYF. CDR3 bases: TGTGCCAGCAGCCAATCGGCTAGCGGTTACGAGCAGTACTTC.

The chain carries TRBV7-9 and TRBJ1-3; 7 nucleotides line up with TRBD1. The junction had 11 bases not matched to a gene; V was cut back by 5 bases and J by 4 bases. The CDR3 is 16 residues long. CDR1 SEHNR and CDR2 FQNEAQ come from the germline V gene (reference sequence). Here the CDR3 reads CASSLLTGTVGNTIYF. The CDR3 region has the DNA TGTGCCAGCAGCCTACTTACCGGGACAGTAGGAAACACCATATATTTT.

V and J are TRBV19 and TRBJ2-4; no clear D. CDR3 length equals 13 residues. Trimming shortened V by 7 bases and J by 8 bases, and 15 bases separated the two germline ends. Per the germline V gene, CDR1 is LNHDA and CDR2 is SQIVND (reference sequence). The CDR3 sequence is CASNARGGHIQYF. In DNA, the CDR3 is TGTGCCAGTAATGCCCGCGGTGGTCACATTCAGTACTTC. Drawing the rest from reference TRBV19 and TRBJ2-4, the complete variable domain is DGGITQSPKYLFRKEGQNVTLSCEQNLNHDAMYWYRQDPGQGLRLIYYSQIVNDFQKGDIAEGYSVSREKKESFPLTVTSAQKNPTAFYLCASNARGGHIQYFGAGTRLSVL.

The chain joins TRBV6-5 to TRBJ1-5, with 10 bases lining up with TRBD1. The CDR3 sequence is 14 residues long. Germline lookup yields CDR1 MNHEY and CDR2 SVGAGI. V gave up 6 bases and J gave up 7 bases; unmatched junction bases: 6. CDR3 residues: CASSRDRGDQPQHF. The CDR3 DNA reads as TGTGCCAGCAGCAGGGACAGGGGAGACCAGCCCCAGCATTTT.

Only a few counts were recorded for this clone. The genes are TRBV5-4 and TRBJ2-7; possibly TRBD1 for D (6 bases). This CDR3 contains 14 residues. CDR1 and CDR2 (germline): SGHNT, YYREEE (reference sequence). The ends were cut back, 7 bases at V and 6 bases at J, with 20 bases in the middle. CDR3 sequence (DNA): TGTGCCAGCGGGTACACAGGGAATCCCCCCGAGCAGTACTTC. The encoded protein is CASGYTGNPPEQYF.

The chain recombines TRBV7-9 with TRBJ1-2; D gene unclear. CDR1 is SEHNR and CDR2 is FQNEAQ in the germline V gene (reference sequence). The CDR3 has 13 residues. V lost 5 bases to trimming and J lost 0 bases, with 7 bases between them. The CDR3 is CASSRETNYGYTF. Here the CDR3 DNA reads TGTGCCAGCAGCAGGGAGACTAACTATGGCTACACCTTC.

The rearrangement uses TRBV16 and TRBJ2-4; a weak D match, TRBD2 (5 bases). Per germline, CDR1 KGHSY and CDR2 FQNENV. Trimming removed 1 base at V and 9 bases at J, with 10 bases between. The CDR3 is made up of 13 amino acids. Here the CDR3 reads CASSQFLRGIQYF. CDR3 nucleotide sequence: TGTGCCAGCAGCCAATTCCTACGGGGCATTCAGTACTTC.

This CDR3 is CASRKTGGGYTF. CDR3 DNA sequence: TGTGCCAGCAGAAAGACAGGGGGTGGCTACACCTTC. The chain links TRBV6-5 to TRBJ1-2; 9 bases are shared with TRBD1. Per germline, CDR1 MNHEY and CDR2 SVGAGI. The V segment lost 6 bases and the J segment 7 bases; nucleotides outside the gene matches: 3. The CDR3 contains 12 residues.

CDR3: CASSLGGASYNEQFF. CDR3 DNA: TGTGCCAGCAGCTTAGGCGGGGCCTCCTACAATGAGCAGTTCTTC. The chain recombines TRBV7-2 with TRBJ2-1; maybe TRBD2 (6 bases). V dropped 1 base and J dropped 0 bases, with 7 bases sitting between them. The CDR3 has 15 amino acids. Germline V gene data show CDR1 as SGHTA and CDR2 as FQGNSA. The variable domain in full, completed from reference TRBV7-2 and TRBJ2-1, reads GAGVSQSPSNKVTEKGKDVELRCDPISGHTALYWYRQSLGQGLEFLIYFQGNSAPDKSGLPSDRFSAERTGGSVSTLTIQRTQQEDSAVYLCASSLGGASYNEQFFGPGTRLTVL.

The chain combines TRBV28 with TRBJ1-2; the D is unclear. Trimming cost V 5 bases and J 8 bases, with 18 bases left between them. Germline V gene lookup returns CDR1 MDHEN and CDR2 SYDVKM. The CDR3 has 14 residues. CDR3 loop: CASSPPRVRPGYTF. CDR3 DNA sequence: TGTGCCAGCAGTCCACCGCGGGTAAGACCGGGCTACACCTTC.

This chain joins TRBV5-1 and TRBJ1-1; 7 nucleotides agree with TRBD1. Per the germline V gene, CDR1 is SGHRS and CDR2 is YFSETQ. J lost 1 base, V lost 4 bases, and 7 bases had no gene match. This CDR3 spans 15 amino acids. The CDR3 DNA reads TGCGCCAGCAGCGAACCGGGACAGCCGAACACTGAAGCTTTCTTT. Encoded protein: CASSEPGQPNTEAFF.

This clone was recorded only once. This chain uses TRBV4-3 with TRBJ1-2; maybe TRBD1 (6 bases). Germline-derived CDR1 and CDR2 are LGHNA and YSLEER. V was trimmed by 0 bases and J by 6 bases, leaving 14 bases between them. The CDR3 length is 15 residues. CDR3 in amino acids: CASSQEWGQMDGYTF. For the CDR3, the DNA is TGCGCCAGCAGCCAAGAATGGGGGCAAATGGATGGCTACACCTTC.

The rearrangement links TRBV19 to TRBJ1-5; 10 bases are shared with TRBD1. Germline V lookup: CDR1 LNHDA, CDR2 SQIVND (reference sequence). V gave up 8 bases and J gave up 4 bases; unmatched junction bases: 2. CDR3 size: 13 residues. This CDR3 is CASRQGANQPQHF. CDR3 in DNA: TGTGCCAGTCGACAGGGGGCGAATCAGCCCCAGCATTTT.

This chain uses TRBV18 with TRBJ2-3; D is perhaps TRBD2 (7 bases). V dropped 8 bases and J dropped 5 bases, with 14 bases sitting between them. In germline, CDR1 is KGHSH, CDR2 LQKENI. This CDR3 is 13 amino acids long. CDR3: CASARGAGDTQYF. As DNA, the CDR3 is TGTGCCAGCGCCCGGGGGGCGGGAGATACGCAGTATTTT.

This rearrangement joins TRBV7-2 to TRBJ1-2; D not resolved. V shed 3 bases and J shed 2 bases, with 16 bases lying between them. Germline CDR1 reads SGHTA; CDR2 reads FQGNSA. The CDR3 runs 16 residues. The CDR3 here is CASSFSLIGRNYGYTF. In nucleotides, the CDR3 is TGTGCCAGCAGCTTTTCTCTTATCGGCAGGAACTATGGCTACACCTTC.

J is TRBJ1-1 and V is TRBV10-3; D might be TRBD1 (6 bases). The length of the CDR3 is 13 residues. Trimming took off 6 bases at V and 0 bases at J, with 8 bases between the two ends. The V gene's germline CDR1 is ENHRY and CDR2 SYGVKD. The CDR3 sequence is CAIRRGLNTEAFF. The CDR3 DNA reads as TGTGCCATCAGAAGGGGGTTGAACACTGAAGCTTTCTTT.

The gene calls are TRBV6-4 and TRBJ1-1; a possible D gene is TRBD1 (5 bases). The germline V and J ends were trimmed by 6 bases and 1 base, with 12 bases remaining between them. Looked up from germline, CDR1 is MRHNA and CDR2 is SNTAGT. The CDR3 extends over 14 amino acids. CDR3 DNA: TGTGCCAGCAGCTCCACAGGACAGAACACTGAAGCTTTCTTT. It specifies CASSSTGQNTEAFF.

This sequence joins TRBV30 and TRBJ1-4; 7 bases map to TRBD1. V was pared by 0 bases and J by 8 bases, with 9 bases of the junction left unmatched. This CDR3 is built from 15 residues. Germline CDR1 GTSNPN, CDR2 SVGIG (reference sequence). The DNA for the CDR3 is TGTGCCTGGAGTGTAGGTTGGCCAGGGGGGGAAAAACTGTTTTTT. Its protein product is CAWSVGWPGGEKLFF.

The rearrangement joins TRBV28 to TRBJ1-1; D gene unclear. V lost 4 bases and J 5 bases, leaving 5 bases between the germline ends. CDR3 length: 11 amino acids. Germline loops: CDR1 MDHEN, CDR2 SYDVKM. CDR3 nucleotide sequence: TGTGCCAGCAGTTCTAGTACTGAAGCTTTCTTT. It translates to CASSSSTEAFF.

This chain's CDR3 is CASSMGLAGVSEQFF. For the CDR3, the DNA is TGTGCCAGCAGCATGGGACTAGCGGGAGTTAGTGAGCAGTTCTTC. V usage is TRBV7-9 and J usage is TRBJ2-1, with TRBD2 matching 14 bases. Germline lookup yields CDR1 SEHNR and CDR2 FQNEAQ (reference sequence). V shed 5 bases, J shed 9 bases, and the junction held 6 bases outside the gene matches. The CDR3 length is 15 residues. The full variable domain, completed using reference TRBV7-9 and TRBJ2-1, is DTGVSQNPRHKITKRGQNVTFRCDPISEHNRLYWYRQTLGQGPEFLTYFQNEAQLEKSRLLSDRFSAERPKGSFSTLEIQRTEQGDSAMYLCASSMGLAGVSEQFFGPGTRLTVL.

The chain recombines TRBV4-1 with TRBJ1-1; no firm D call. Germline CDR1 MGHRA, CDR2 YSYEKL. V lost 2 bases and J 1 base, leaving 14 bases between the germline ends. CDR3 length: 16 amino acids. The CDR3 nucleotides read TGCGCCAGCAGCCAACCAACCGCACAGCCGAACACTGAAGCTTTCTTT. Its translation is CASSQPTAQPNTEAFF.

This clone was counted a few times. The V and J genes are TRBV7-2 and TRBJ2-5, with 7 bases lining up with TRBD2. This CDR3 has 14 residues. Germline V gene sequence: CDR1 SGHTA, CDR2 FQGNSA. After removal of 5 bases from V and 1 base from J, the junction contained 4 bases not matched to a gene. CDR3 sequence: CASSPWGGQETQYF. CDR3 bases: TGTGCCAGCAGCCCCTGGGGGGGCCAAGAGACCCAGTACTTC.

J is TRBJ2-5 and V is TRBV5-1, with TRBD2 matching over 7 bases. Matching the DNA end better, TRBJ2-7 makes the J call doubtful. Germline values: CDR1 SGHRS, CDR2 YFSETQ. The CDR3 is 16 amino acids. The CDR3 region is CASSLSLGGRRYEQYF. DNA for the CDR3: TGCGCCAGCAGCTTAAGTCTCGGCGGGAGAAGGTACGAGCAGTACTTC.

The genes are TRBV28 and TRBJ2-1; 8 bases are shared with TRBD1. Germline V lookup: CDR1 MDHEN, CDR2 SYDVKM. The ends lost 2 bases at V and 7 bases at J; junction bases unmatched: 7. The CDR3 sequence is 15 residues long. As DNA, the CDR3 is TGTGCCAGCAGTTTAATGGGACAGGTGGTGAATGAGCAGTTCTTC. Protein sequence: CASSLMGQVVNEQFF.

The rearrangement links TRBV2 to TRBJ2-1; D gene unclear. V dropped 6 bases and J dropped 9 bases, with 15 bases sitting between them. Germline V CDR1 and CDR2: SNHLY, FYNNEI. The CDR3 has 13 amino acids. The CDR3 sequence is CASSTQVGFEQFF. The CDR3 DNA is TGTGCCAGCAGCACCCAAGTCGGGTTTGAGCAGTTCTTC.

The chain joins TRBV11-3 to TRBJ2-1; 8 bases align to TRBD1. The CDR3 has 13 amino acids. Germline V gene lookup returns CDR1 SGHNT and CDR2 YENEEA. J lost 9 bases, V lost 5 bases, and 6 bases had no gene match. The CDR3 reads CASSPRGRAEQFF. The CDR3, as DNA: TGTGCCAGCAGCCCCAGGGGGCGGGCTGAGCAGTTCTTC. Drawing the rest from reference TRBV11-3 and TRBJ2-1, the complete variable domain is EAGVVQSPRYKIIEKKQPVAFWCNPISGHNTLYWYLQNLGQGPELLIRYENEEAVDDSQLPKDRFSAERLKGVDSTLKIQPAELGDSAVYLCASSPRGRAEQFFGPGTRLTVL.

The chain recombines TRBV21-1 with TRBJ2-1; the tabulated D call, TRBD2, remains unverified against the DNA. TRBV21-1 constitutes a pseudogene. The CDR3 is 17 residues long. The CDR3 nucleotides read TGTGCCAGCCAACCCTGGGGGGGATTAATTACTGGTAATGAGCAGTTCTTC. This sequence encodes CASQPWGGLITGNEQFF.